This T cell receptor (beta chain) was captured in a study of technical replicates of blood from a handful of donors. The method was immunoSEQ multiplex PCR; TCRdb's version includes in-frame clones alone and lacks a portion of them. This table holds roughly 60,000 clones, approximately 94% found once. There are 18 residues in the CDR3. Germline CDR1 reads GTSNPN; CDR2 reads SVGIG (reference sequence). Unmatched junction bases numbered 13, after V lost 0 bases and J lost 0 bases. The clonotype was recovered from a human donor in good health. Some clones in this sample may be carry-over from other donors' samples. The chain uses TRBV30 and TRBJ2-5; 7 bases are shared with TRBD1. The material sequenced was PBMCs. The CDR3 spells CAWSVRVLRQGDQETQYF. CDR3 nucleotide sequence: TGTGCCTGGAGTGTACGGGTTCTCAGACAGGGCGACCAAGAGACCCAGTACTTC.